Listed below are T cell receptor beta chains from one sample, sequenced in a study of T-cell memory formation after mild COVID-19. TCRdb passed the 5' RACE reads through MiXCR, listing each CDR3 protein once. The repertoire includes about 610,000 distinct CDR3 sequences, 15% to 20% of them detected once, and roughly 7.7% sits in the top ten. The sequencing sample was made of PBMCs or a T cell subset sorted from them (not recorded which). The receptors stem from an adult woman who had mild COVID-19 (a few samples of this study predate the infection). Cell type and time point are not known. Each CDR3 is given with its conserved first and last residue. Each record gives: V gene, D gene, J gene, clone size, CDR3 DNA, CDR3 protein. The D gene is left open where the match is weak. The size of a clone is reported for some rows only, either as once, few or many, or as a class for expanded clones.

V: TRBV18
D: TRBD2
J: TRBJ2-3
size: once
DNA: TGTGACAGCTCACGAGGGGAGGGAAACACAGATACGCAGTATTTT
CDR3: CDSSRGEGNTDTQYF

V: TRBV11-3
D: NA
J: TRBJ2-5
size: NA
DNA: TGTGCCAGCAGATTAGATCTGGGACTCCCCGAGACCCAGTACTTC
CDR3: CASRLDLGLPETQYF

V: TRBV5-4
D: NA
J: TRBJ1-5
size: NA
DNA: TGTGCCAGCAGCTCACAGGGTCCTGATCAGCCCCAGCATTTT
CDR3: CASSSQGPDQPQHF

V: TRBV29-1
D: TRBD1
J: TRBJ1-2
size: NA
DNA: TGCAGCCTAGGACAGGGCGATGGCTACACCTTC
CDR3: CSLGQGDGYTF

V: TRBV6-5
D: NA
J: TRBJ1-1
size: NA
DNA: TGTGCCACCCTTCTTGGAGGAGGATTTGAAGCTTTCTTT
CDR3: CATLLGGGFEAFF

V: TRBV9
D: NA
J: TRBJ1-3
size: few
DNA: TGTGCCAGCAGCGTAGAATCGCGGAGCTCTGGAAACACCATATATTTT
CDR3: CASSVESRSSGNTIYF

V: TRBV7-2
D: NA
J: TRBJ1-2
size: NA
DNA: TGTGCCAGCAGCCCGGGACCGTTAAACTATGGCTACACCTTC
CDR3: CASSPGPLNYGYTF

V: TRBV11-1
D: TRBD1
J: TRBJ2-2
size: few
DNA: TGTGCCAGCAGCTCAACAGACAGGGTGAACACCGGGGAGCTGTTTTTT
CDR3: CASSSTDRVNTGELFF

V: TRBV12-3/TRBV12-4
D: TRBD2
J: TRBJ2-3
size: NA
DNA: TGTGCCAGCAGTTTAGAAGCTAGCGGGGGCCTCGTAGATACGCAGTATTTT
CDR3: CASSLEASGGLVDTQYF

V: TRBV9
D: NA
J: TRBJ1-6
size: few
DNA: TGTGCCAGCAGCGTAGACAACTATTCACCCCTCCACTTT
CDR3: CASSVDNYSPLHF

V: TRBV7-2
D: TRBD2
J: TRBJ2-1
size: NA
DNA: TGTGCCAGCAGCCCGACTAGCGGGGAGGGCAATGAGCAGTTCTTC
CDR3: CASSPTSGEGNEQFF

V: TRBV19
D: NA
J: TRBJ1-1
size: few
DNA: TGTGCCAGTAGCCAAGGACGGATTTTGAACACTGAAGCTTTCTTT
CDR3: CASSQGRILNTEAFF

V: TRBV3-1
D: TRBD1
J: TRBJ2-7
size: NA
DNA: TGTGCCAGCAGCCAGGATTGGACAGGTCGGGAGCAGTACTTC
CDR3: CASSQDWTGREQYF

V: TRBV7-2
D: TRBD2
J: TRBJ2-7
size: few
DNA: TGTGCCAGCAGCTTCGTGGTTGGGGGCGGGAGGGCCCAGTACTTC
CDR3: CASSFVVGGGRAQYF

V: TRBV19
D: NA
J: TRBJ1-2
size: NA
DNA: TGTGCCAGTAGGGAATCGGACAGTAGGAACTATGGCTACACCTTC
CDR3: CASRESDSRNYGYTF

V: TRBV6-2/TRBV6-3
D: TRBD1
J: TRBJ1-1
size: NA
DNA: TGTGCCACCTTCGGACAGGGGGCGCAGAGGAACACTGAAGCTTTCTTT
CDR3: CATFGQGAQRNTEAFF

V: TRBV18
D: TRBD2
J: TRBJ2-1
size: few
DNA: TGTGCCAGCTCACCGCCCACAGGGCGGGGGGCGTACAATGAGCAGTTCTTC
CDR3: CASSPPTGRGAYNEQFF

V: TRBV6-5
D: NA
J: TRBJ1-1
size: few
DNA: TGTGCCAGCAGTGAGAATGGTCCGAGAGTACCGAACACTGAAGCTTTCTTT
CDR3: CASSENGPRVPNTEAFF

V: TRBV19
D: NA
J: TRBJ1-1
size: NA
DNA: TGTGCCTCTCATGCGGGGATGGGCACTGAAGCTTTCTTT
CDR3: CASHAGMGTEAFF

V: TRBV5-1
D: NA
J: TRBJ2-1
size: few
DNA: TGCGCCAGCAGCTTGTTACTGAACAATGAGCAGTTCTTC
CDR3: CASSLLLNNEQFF

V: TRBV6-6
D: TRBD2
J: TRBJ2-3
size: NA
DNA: TGTGCCAGCAGTTACCTCCCTAGCGGGGGGGCGGAAGATACGCAGTATTTT
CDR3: CASSYLPSGGAEDTQYF

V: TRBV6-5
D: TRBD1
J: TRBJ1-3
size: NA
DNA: TGTGCCAGCAAGACCCTGGGACAGCCCTCTGGAAACACCATATATTTT
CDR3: CASKTLGQPSGNTIYF

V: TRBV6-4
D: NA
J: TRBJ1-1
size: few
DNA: TGTGCCAGCAGTGACTCATCAGAGAACACTGAAGCTTTCTTT
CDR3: CASSDSSENTEAFF

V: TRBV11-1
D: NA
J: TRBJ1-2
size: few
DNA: TGTGCCAGCAGCTTAACACCCAACTATGGCTACACCTTC
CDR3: CASSLTPNYGYTF

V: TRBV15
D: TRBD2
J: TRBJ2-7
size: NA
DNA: TGTGCCACCAGCAGAGGGTTTAGCGGGACCCCCCTCTACGAGCAGTACTTC
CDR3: CATSRGFSGTPLYEQYF

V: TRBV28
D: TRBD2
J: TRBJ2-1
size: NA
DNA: TGTGCCAGCAGTGGACTAGCGTCCTTCAAGAGCTCCTACAATGAGCAGTTCTTC
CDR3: CASSGLASFKSSYNEQFF

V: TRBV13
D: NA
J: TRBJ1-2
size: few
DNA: TGTGCCAGCAGCCAAACAGGGATTGAGGGCTACACCTTC
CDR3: CASSQTGIEGYTF

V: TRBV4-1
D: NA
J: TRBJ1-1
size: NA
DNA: TGCGCCAGCAGACGGGCGGACACTGAAGCTTTCTTT
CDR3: CASRRADTEAFF

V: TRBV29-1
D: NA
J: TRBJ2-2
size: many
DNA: TGCAGCGTAAGGGGAGATACCGGGGAGCTGTTTTTT
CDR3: CSVRGDTGELFF

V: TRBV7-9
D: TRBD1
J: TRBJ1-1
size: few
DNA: TGTGCCAGCAGCTTAACGGACAGGATGTTCTTT
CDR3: CASSLTDRMFF

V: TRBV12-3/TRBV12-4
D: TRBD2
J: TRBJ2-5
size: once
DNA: TGTGCCAGCAGTGTTCCCCGGTCTAGCGGGGGCCCCGGAGAGACCCCGTACTTC
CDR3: CASSVPRSSGGPGETPYF

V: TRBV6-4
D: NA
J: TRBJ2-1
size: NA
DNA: TGTGCCAGCAGTGACATGGCGGGGCAGTACAATGAGCAGTTCTTC
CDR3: CASSDMAGQYNEQFF

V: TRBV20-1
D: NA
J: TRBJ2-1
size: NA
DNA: TGCAGTGCTCTCCTCCCGGCTTGGAAGCAGTTCTTC
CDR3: CSALLPAWKQFF

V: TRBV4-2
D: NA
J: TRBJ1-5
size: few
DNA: TGTGCCAGCAGCCAAGTTACCCAGGGGATGTATAGCAATCAGCCCCAGCATTTT
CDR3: CASSQVTQGMYSNQPQHF

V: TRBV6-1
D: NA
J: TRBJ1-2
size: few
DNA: TGTGCCAGCAGTGAAAGACTTGGTACGGGGCAGAGCGCCTTCTATGGCTACACCTTC
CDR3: CASSERLGTGQSAFYGYTF

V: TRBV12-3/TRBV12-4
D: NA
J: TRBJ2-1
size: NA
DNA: TGTGCCAGCAGTTCATCGTCAAGGCAGTTCTTC
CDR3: CASSSSSRQFF

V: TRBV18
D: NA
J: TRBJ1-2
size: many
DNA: TGTGCCAGCTCACCGGGACTGAACTATGGCTACACCTTC
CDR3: CASSPGLNYGYTF

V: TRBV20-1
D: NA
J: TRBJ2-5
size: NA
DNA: TGCAGTGCTAGGATCCAGACCCAGTACTTC
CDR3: CSARIQTQYF

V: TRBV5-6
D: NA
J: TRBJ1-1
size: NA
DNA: TGTGCCAGCAGCTTGGATCGGTCACCTGAAGCTTTCTTT
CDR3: CASSLDRSPEAFF

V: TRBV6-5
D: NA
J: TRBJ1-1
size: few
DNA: TGTGCCAGCATTGCCAGGACTCAGAACACTGAAGCTTTCTTT
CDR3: CASIARTQNTEAFF

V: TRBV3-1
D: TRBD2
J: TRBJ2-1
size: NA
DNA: TGTGCCAGCAGCAGGACTAGTTTCAATGAGCAGTTCTTC
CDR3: CASSRTSFNEQFF

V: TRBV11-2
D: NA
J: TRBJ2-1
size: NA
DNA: TGTGCCAGCAGCTTAGTGGGGGGTTCTGAGCAGTTCTTC
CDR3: CASSLVGGSEQFF